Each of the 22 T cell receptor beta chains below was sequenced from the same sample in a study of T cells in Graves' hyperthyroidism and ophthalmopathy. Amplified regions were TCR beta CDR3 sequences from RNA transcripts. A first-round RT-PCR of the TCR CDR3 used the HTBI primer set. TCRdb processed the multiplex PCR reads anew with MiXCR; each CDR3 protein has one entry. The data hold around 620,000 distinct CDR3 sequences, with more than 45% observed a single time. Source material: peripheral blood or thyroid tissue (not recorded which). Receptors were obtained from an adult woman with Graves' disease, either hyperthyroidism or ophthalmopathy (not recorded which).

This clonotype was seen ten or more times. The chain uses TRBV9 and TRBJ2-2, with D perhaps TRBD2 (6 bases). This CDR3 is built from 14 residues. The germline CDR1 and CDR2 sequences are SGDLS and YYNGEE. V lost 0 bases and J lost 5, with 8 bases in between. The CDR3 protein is CASSVAGDTGELFF. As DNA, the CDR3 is TGTGCCAGCAGCGTAGCGGGGGATACCGGGGAGCTGTTTTTT.

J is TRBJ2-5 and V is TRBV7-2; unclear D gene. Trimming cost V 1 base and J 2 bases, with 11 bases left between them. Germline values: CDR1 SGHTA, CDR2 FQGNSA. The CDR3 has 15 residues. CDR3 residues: CASSLVAGTQETQYF. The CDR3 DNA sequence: TGTGCCAGCAGCTTAGTGGCAGGAACTCAAGAGACCCAGTACTTC.

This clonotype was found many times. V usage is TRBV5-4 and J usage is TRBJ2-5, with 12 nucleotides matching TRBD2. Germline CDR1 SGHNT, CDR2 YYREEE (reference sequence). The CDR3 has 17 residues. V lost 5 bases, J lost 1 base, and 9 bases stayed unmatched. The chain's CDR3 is CASRSGTSGRLQETQYF. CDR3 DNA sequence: TGTGCCAGCAGATCCGGGACTAGCGGGCGACTCCAAGAGACCCAGTACTTC.

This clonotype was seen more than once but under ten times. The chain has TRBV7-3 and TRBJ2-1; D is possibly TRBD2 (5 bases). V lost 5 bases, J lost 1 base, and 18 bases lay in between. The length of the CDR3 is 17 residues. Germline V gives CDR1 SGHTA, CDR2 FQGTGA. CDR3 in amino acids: CASSLKLAVTSYNEQFF. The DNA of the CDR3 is TGTGCCAGCAGCCTTAAGCTAGCCGTTACATCCTACAATGAGCAGTTCTTC.

The CDR3 DNA sequence: TGTGCCAGCAGTTCACCGACAGTCACTGAAGCTTTCTTT. Protein: CASSSPTVTEAFF. The chain uses TRBV28 and TRBJ1-1; tentatively, D is TRBD1 (5 bases). This CDR3 spans 13 amino acids. Per the germline V gene, CDR1 is MDHEN and CDR2 is SYDVKM. V was trimmed by 4 bases and J by 4 bases, leaving 10 bases between them.

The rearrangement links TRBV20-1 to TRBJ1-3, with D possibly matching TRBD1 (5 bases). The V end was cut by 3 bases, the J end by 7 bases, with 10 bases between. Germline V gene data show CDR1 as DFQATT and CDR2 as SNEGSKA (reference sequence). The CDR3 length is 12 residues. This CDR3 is CSARGPPNTIYF. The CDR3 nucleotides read TGCAGTGCTAGGGGGCCCCCTAACACCATATATTTT.

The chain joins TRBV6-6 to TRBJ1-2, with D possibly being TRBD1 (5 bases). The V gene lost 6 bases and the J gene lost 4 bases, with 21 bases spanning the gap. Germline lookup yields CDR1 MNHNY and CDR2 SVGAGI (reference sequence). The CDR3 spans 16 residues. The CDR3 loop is CASSPGTGILGYGYTF. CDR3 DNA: TGTGCCAGCAGCCCTGGGACCGGGATCCTGGGCTATGGCTACACCTTC.

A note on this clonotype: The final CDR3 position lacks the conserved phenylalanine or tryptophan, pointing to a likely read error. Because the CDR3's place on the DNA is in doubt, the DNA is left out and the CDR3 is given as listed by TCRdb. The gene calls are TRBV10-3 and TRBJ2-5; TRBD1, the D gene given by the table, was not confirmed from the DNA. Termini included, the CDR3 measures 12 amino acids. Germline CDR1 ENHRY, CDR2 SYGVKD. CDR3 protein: CAIKGGRGDPNT.

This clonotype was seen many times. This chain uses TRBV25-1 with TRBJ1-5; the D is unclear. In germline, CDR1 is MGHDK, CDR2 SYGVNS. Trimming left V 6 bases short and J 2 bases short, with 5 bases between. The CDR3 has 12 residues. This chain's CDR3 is CASRTGNQPQHF. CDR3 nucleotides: TGTGCCAGCAGAACAGGCAATCAGCCCCAGCATTTT.

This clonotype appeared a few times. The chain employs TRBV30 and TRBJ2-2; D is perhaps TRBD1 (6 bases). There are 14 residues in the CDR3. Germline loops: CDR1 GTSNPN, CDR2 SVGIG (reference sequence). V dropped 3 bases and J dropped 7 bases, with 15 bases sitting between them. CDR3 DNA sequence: TGTGCCTGGAGACAGGGAGAATGGGGCGGGGAGCTGTTTTTT. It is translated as CAWRQGEWGGELFF.

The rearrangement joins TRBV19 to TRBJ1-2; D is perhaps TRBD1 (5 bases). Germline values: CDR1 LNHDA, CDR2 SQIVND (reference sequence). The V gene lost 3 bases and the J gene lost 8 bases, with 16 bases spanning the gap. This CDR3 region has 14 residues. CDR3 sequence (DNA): TGTGCCAGTAGTATTCGAGGCGGAGGGGAGGGCTACACCTTC. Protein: CASSIRGGGEGYTF. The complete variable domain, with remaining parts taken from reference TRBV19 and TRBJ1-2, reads DGGITQSPKYLFRKEGQNVTLSCEQNLNHDAMYWYRQDPGQGLRLIYYSQIVNDFQKGDIAEGYSVSREKKESFPLTVTSAQKNPTAFYLCASSIRGGGEGYTFGSGTRLTVV.

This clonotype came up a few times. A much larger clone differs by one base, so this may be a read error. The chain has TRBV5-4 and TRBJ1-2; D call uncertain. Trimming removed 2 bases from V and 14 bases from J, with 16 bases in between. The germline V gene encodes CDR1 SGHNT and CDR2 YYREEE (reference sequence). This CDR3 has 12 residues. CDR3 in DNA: TGTGCCAGCAGCTTAACGGACGGATTCTATACCTTC. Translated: CASSLTDGFYTF.

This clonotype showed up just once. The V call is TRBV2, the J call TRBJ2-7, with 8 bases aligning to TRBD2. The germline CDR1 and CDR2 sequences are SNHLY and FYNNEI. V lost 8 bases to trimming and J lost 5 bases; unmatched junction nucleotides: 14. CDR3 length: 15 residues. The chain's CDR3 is CASAMVSGTSDEQYF. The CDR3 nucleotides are TGTGCCAGCGCTATGGTTAGCGGGACGTCTGACGAGCAGTACTTC.

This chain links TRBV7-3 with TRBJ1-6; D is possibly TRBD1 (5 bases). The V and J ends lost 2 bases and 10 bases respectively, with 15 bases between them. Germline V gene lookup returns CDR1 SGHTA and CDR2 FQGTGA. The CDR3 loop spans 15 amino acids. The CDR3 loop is CASSLGGKTNSPLHF. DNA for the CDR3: TGTGCCAGCAGCTTAGGGGGGAAGACTAACTCACCCCTCCACTTT.

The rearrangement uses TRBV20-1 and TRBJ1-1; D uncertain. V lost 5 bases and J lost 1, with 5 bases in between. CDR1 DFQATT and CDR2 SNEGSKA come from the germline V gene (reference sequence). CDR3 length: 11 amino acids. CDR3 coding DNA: TGCAGTGCTTCGAAGAACACTGAAGCTTTCTTT. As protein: CSASKNTEAFF.

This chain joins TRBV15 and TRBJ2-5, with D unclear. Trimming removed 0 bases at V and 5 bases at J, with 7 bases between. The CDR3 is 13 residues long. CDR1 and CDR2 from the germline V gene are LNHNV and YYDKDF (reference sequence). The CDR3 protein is CATSRDHIETQYF. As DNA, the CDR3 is TGTGCCACCAGCAGAGATCATATTGAGACCCAGTACTTC.

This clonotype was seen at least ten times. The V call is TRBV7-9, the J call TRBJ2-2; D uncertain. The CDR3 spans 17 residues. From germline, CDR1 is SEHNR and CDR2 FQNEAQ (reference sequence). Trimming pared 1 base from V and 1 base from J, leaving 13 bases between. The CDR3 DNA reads TGTGCCAGCAGCTTAGTCGTGGGCCAGCTGAACACCGGGGAGCTGTTTTTT. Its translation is CASSLVVGQLNTGELFF.

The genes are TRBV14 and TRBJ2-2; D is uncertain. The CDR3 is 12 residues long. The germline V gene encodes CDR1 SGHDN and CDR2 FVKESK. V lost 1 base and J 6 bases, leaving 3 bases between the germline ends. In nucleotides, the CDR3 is TGTGCCAGCAGCCAAGCATCCGGGGAGCTGTTTTTT. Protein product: CASSQASGELFF.

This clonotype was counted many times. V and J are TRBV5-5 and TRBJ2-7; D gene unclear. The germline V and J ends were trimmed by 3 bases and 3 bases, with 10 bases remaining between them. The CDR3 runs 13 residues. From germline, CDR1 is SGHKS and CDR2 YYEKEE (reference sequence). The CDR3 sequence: CASSSYRVYEQYF. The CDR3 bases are TGTGCCAGCAGCTCTTACAGAGTCTACGAGCAGTACTTC. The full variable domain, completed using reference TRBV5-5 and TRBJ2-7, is DAGVTQSPTHLIKTRGQQVTLRCSPISGHKSVSWYQQVLGQGPQFIFQYYEKEERGRGNFPDRFSARQFPNYSSELNVNALLLGDSALYLCASSSYRVYEQYFGPGTRLTVT.

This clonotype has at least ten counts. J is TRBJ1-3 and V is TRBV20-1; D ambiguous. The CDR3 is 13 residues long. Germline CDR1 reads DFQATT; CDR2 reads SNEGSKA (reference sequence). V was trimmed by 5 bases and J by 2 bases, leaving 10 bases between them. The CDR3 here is CSAHDPAGNTIYF. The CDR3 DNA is TGCAGTGCTCACGACCCGGCTGGAAACACCATATATTTT.

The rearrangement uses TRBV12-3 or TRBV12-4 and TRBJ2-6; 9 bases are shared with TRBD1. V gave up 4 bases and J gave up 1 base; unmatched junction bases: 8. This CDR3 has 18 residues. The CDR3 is CASSYLTGGRSGANVLTF. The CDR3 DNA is TGTGCCAGCAGTTACCTGACAGGGGGTAGGTCTGGGGCCAACGTCCTGACTTTC.

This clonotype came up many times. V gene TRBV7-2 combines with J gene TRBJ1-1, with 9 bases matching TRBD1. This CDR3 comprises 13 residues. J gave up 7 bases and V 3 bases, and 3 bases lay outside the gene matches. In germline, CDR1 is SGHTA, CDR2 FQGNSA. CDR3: CASSFTGGIEAFF. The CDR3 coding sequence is TGTGCCAGCAGCTTCACAGGGGGCATTGAAGCTTTCTTT.